What follows describes a single TCR beta chain. Its target is not known. The entry originates in a study of cytomegalovirus exposure and HLA in healthy donors. V lost 7 bases to trimming and J lost 7 bases; unmatched junction nucleotides: 7. There are 14 residues in the CDR3. Looked up from germline, CDR1 is MDHEN and CDR2 is SYDVKM. General study results and limits: TCR beta chains numbering some 150 were designated cytomegalovirus-associated. Data from an earlier analysis indicated that most TCR beta V segments were productive either about 90% or about 30% of the time. No immune exposure information besides CMV serostatus was available. An ancestry cluster, one associated with Asian ancestry, reportedly showed fewer N-insertions than the roughly 670-donor mean in a later analysis.

The PCR had 60 Vbeta and 13 Jbeta primers. Assay: immunoSEQ multiplex PCR; the TCRdb copy retains only in-frame clones and omits some. This table has approximately 140,000 clones, roughly four fifths appearing once. This receptor was obtained from a man aged 35 to 55 in good health and CMV-seropositive. Sequencing input: PBMCs. The V and J genes are TRBV28 and TRBJ1-4; 9 bases are shared with TRBD1. The CDR3 is CASTGTGGSEKLFF. The CDR3 bases are TGTGCCAGCACCGGAACAGGGGGCAGTGAAAAACTGTTTTTT.